The rows below give T cell receptor beta chains drawn from one sample of a study of long-term antiretroviral therapy in people with HIV. Clones were sequenced by immunoSEQ multiplex PCR, and TCRdb holds only the in-frame ones, with some missing. The sample shows 15,000 to 20,000 clones, around 84% of them seen only once. The sample in question was unsorted PBMCs, obtained 0.1 years after starting antiretroviral therapy. Receptor source: a man younger than 30 with HIV. CDR3s include the opening cysteine and the closing phenylalanine or tryptophan. The D gene is left open where the match is weak. Expanded clones are given a class, and other clones once, few, many or no size at all.

clone_size | j_call | v_call | d_call | cdr3_nt | cdr3_aa
- | TRBJ1-2 | TRBV11-1 | - | TGTGCCAGCTTGGTTGACAGCGATAATATCCCCTATGGCTACACCTTC | CASLVDSDNIPYGYTF
- | TRBJ2-5 | TRBV7-9 | TRBD2 | TGTGCCAGCCAGCCCTGGGGGGGGGTCCAAGAGACCCAGTACTTC | CASQPWGGVQETQYF
- | TRBJ2-3 | TRBV27 | - | TGTGCCAGCAGTCTCAACAGGGTGGGAACAGATACGCAGTATTTT | CASSLNRVGTDTQYF
few | TRBJ2-3 | TRBV9 | - | TGTGCCAGCAGCGCGACCCGAGATACGCAGTATTTT | CASSATRDTQYF
- | TRBJ2-1 | TRBV29-1 | TRBD1 | TGCAGCGTTGGAGGGAGGGACAGGGATGAGCAGTTCTTC | CSVGGRDRDEQFF
- | TRBJ2-7 | TRBV6-1 | - | TGTGCCAGCGTCGGGGTGGGGACCCTCGAGCAGTACTTC | CASVGVGTLEQYF
- | TRBJ2-7 | TRBV19 | - | TGTGCCAGTACAGACCGAACCTACGAGCAGTACTTC | CASTDRTYEQYF
- | TRBJ2-7 | TRBV25-1 | - | TGTGCCAGTCCTAGTCCTCCAAAAGAATACGAGCAGTACTTC | CASPSPPKEYEQYF
- | TRBJ1-5 | TRBV6-5 | - | TGTGCCAGCAGTTACTCGCGTGGGAGTCAGCCCCAGCATTTT | CASSYSRGSQPQHF
few | TRBJ1-1 | TRBV6-9 | TRBD1 | TGTGCCAGCAGTTATTTAGCCCGAGGGACAGGGGTGTATGAAGCTTTCTTT | CASSYLARGTGVYEAFF
- | TRBJ1-1 | TRBV28 | - | TGTGCCAGCAGTTACCTGGGGCCTGAAGCTTTCTTT | CASSYLGPEAFF
- | TRBJ2-5 | TRBV5-5 | - | TGTGCCAGCAGCTTGGATGAGACCCAGTACTTC | CASSLDETQYF
- | TRBJ2-5 | TRBV7-9 | - | TGTGCCAGCAGCTTTAGCGGCCAAGAGACCCAGTACTTC | CASSFSGQETQYF
- | TRBJ1-5 | TRBV5-6 | - | TGTGCCAGCAGCTTGGGAGGGTGGGTGAGCCAGCCCCAGCATTTT | CASSLGGWVSQPQHF
once | TRBJ2-1 | TRBV21-1 | - | TGTGCCAGCAGCAAACCCATGACGGGGCCCCTTGAGCAGTTCTTC | CASSKPMTGPLEQFF
- | TRBJ2-7 | TRBV11-2 | - | TGTGCCAGCAGCTTAGGACTTCGGGGCTCAGAGGAGCAGTACTTC | CASSLGLRGSEEQYF
- | TRBJ1-3 | TRBV29-1 | - | TGCAGCGGCTTCTCTGGAAACACCATATATTTT | CSGFSGNTIYF
- | TRBJ2-1 | TRBV4-1 | - | TGCGCCAGCAGCCCCGGGACACTCTACAATGAGCAGTTCTTC | CASSPGTLYNEQFF
- | TRBJ1-2 | TRBV25-1 | TRBD1 | TGTGCCAGCAGGGAGACAGGGGGCTATGGCTACACCTTC | CASRETGGYGYTF
- | TRBJ2-5 | TRBV9 | - | TGTGCCAGCAGCGTAGCTGGAGGGCAAGAGACCCAGTACTTC | CASSVAGGQETQYF
- | TRBJ2-5 | TRBV25-1 | - | TGTGCCAGCAGTGAAGGTTCTGTCGTTGAGACCCAGTACTTC | CASSEGSVVETQYF
few | TRBJ2-7 | TRBV7-8 | - | TGTGCCAGCAGCGTTGGGGGTACCTACGAGCAGTACTTC | CASSVGGTYEQYF
once | TRBJ2-5 | TRBV5-4 | TRBD1 | TGTGCCTCGTCGAGCCGGGACAGGGTCCAAGAGACCCAGTACTTC | CASSSRDRVQETQYF
- | TRBJ1-1 | TRBV30 | - | TGTGCCTGGAGTCCACGGGGCAGGAACCTGGACACTGAAGCTTTCTTT | CAWSPRGRNLDTEAFF
- | TRBJ1-1 | TRBV18 | - | TGTGCCAGCTCACGCCGACGGGGTCAGAACACTGAAGCTTTCTTT | CASSRRRGQNTEAFF
- | TRBJ1-1 | TRBV11-2 | - | TGTGCCAGCAGCTTAGACTCAGGAGGCAGGGAAGCTTTCTTT | CASSLDSGGREAFF
once | TRBJ2-3 | TRBV5-4 | - | TGTGCCAGCAGCGGATGGGGCCAGAACACAGATACGCAGTATTTT | CASSGWGQNTDTQYF
- | TRBJ2-7 | TRBV7-9 | - | TGTGCCAGCAGCCCCCGACAGGCCACCTCCTACGAGCAGTACTTC | CASSPRQATSYEQYF
- | TRBJ1-3 | TRBV11-2 | - | TGTGCCAGCAGCTTAGATCAACGAAACACCATATATTTT | CASSLDQRNTIYF
- | TRBJ2-2 | TRBV5-1 | - | TGCGCCAGCAGCTTGACAGGGGAGGCCGGGGAGCTGTTTTTT | CASSLTGEAGELFF
- | TRBJ1-5 | TRBV5-5 | TRBD1 | TGTGCCAGCAGCGCTGGACAGGCCCTCACTCAGCCCCAGCATTTT | CASSAGQALTQPQHF
- | TRBJ2-5 | TRBV11-2 | TRBD1 | TGTGCCAGCAGCCTCTCCGGGACAGGGGTAGGAGAGACCCAGTACTTC | CASSLSGTGVGETQYF
- | TRBJ1-2 | TRBV14 | TRBD1 | TGTGCCAGCAGCCAAGATAGGGGACAGGGTAACTTACAGAACTATGGCTACACCTTC | CASSQDRGQGNLQNYGYTF
- | TRBJ2-1 | TRBV27 | - | TGTGCCAGCAGTTGGACGGGGACCAATGAGCAGTTCTTC | CASSWTGTNEQFF
- | TRBJ2-2 | TRBV19 | - | TGTGCTAGTAGTCCGATCGGCCGGCCAAGGAACACCGGGGAGCTGTTTTTT | CASSPIGRPRNTGELFF
few | TRBJ1-2 | TRBV6-5 | - | TGTGCCAGCAGTTACGGTCCTATGGGGGAGGACTATGGCTACACCTTC | CASSYGPMGEDYGYTF
- | TRBJ1-5 | TRBV5-5 | - | TGTGCCAGCAGCTTGTTCCCAGACTATCAGCCCCAGCATTTT | CASSLFPDYQPQHF
- | TRBJ1-2 | TRBV5-5 | - | TGTGCCAGCAGCTTGGCCGTAGGCCCGGGCTATGGCTACACCTTC | CASSLAVGPGYGYTF
- | TRBJ1-1 | TRBV7-8 | TRBD1 | TGTGCCAGCAGCTTATGGAGAGGACAGGGCACTGAAGCTTTCTTT | CASSLWRGQGTEAFF
- | TRBJ1-2 | TRBV5-1 | - | TGCGCCAGCAGTAATACAGAATTCTATGGCTACACCTTC | CASSNTEFYGYTF
- | TRBJ1-2 | TRBV2 | TRBD1 | TGTGCCAGCAGTGGGGACAGCCCCCAGCGCTACACCTTC | CASSGDSPQRYTF